The clone carrying this TCR beta chain was counted at least ten times. Its antigen is not known. Deletions cut 4 bases from V and 2 bases from J, with 11 bases between. The CDR3 loop spans 13 amino acids. Germline CDR1 reads GTSNPN; CDR2 reads SVGIG (reference sequence). The data were obtained in a study of Graves' ophthalmopathy and Graves' hyperthyroidism. On the study more broadly: Peripheral blood was collected at initial diagnosis, before any treatment. Study conclusions and caveats: Most thyroid-expanded clonotypes exceeding 0.001 frequency were also found in blood.

Amplification targeted the TCR beta CDR3 regions, with RNA transcripts as the source material. HTBI-primed RT-PCR formed the first round, and a multiplex PCR formed the second. TCRdb re-derived calls from the multiplex PCR reads in MiXCR, one entry per CDR3 protein. The table has about 620,000 distinct CDR3 sequences, around a fifth seen once. 10 ml of fresh blood yielded the PBMCs by density gradient. This sequence was found in a woman between 18 and 29 years old with stable Graves' hyperthyroidism. Some clones in this sample may be carry-over from other donors' samples. The V call is TRBV30, the J call TRBJ1-1; unclear D gene. The sequenced material came from peripheral blood. CDR3 in DNA: TGTGCCTGGACGGAAGGACTCAACACTGAAGCTTTCTTT. Protein sequence: CAWTEGLNTEAFF.